Listed here are 20 T cell receptor beta chains from one sample, sequenced in a study of shared clonotypes between healthy human individuals. The repertoire was sequenced with immunoSEQ multiplex PCR; TCRdb's copy has only in-frame clones and lacks some. The sample includes hundreds of thousands of clones, roughly 70% of them seen just once. Input material: memory CD4+ T cells sorted from blood. Subset specified: CD45RA-negative fraction. The receptors originated from a man younger than 40 in good health.

The chain recombines TRBV4-3 with TRBJ2-5; 7 bases fit TRBD2. The length of the CDR3 is 14 residues. Germline CDR1 LGHNA, CDR2 YSLEER. The trim removed 4 bases at V and 5 bases at J, leaving 7 bases unmatched. The CDR3 DNA reads as TGCGCCAGCAGCCCCGGCGGGAGTTCGGAGACCCAGTACTTC. This sequence encodes CASSPGGSSETQYF.

This rearrangement joins TRBV7-3 to TRBJ2-1; D might be TRBD2 (6 bases). CDR1 and CDR2 from the germline V gene are SGHTA and FQGTGA. V lost 5 bases, J lost 2 bases, and 16 bases lay in between. The CDR3 has 16 residues. CDR3 coding DNA: TGTGCCAGCAGCCCTCCCGGAGGGGCGACCTACAATGAGCAGTTCTTC. Its translation is CASSPPGGATYNEQFF.

The chain has TRBV28 and TRBJ2-3; 7 bases line up with TRBD2. Germline CDR1 is MDHEN and CDR2 is SYDVKM. V was pared by 4 bases and J by 0 bases, with 4 bases of the junction left unmatched. CDR3 length equals 15 residues. The CDR3 DNA reads as TGTGCCAGCAGTTCAGTCGGGGGGAGCACAGATACGCAGTATTTT. This codes for CASSSVGGSTDTQYF.

Worth noting for this clone: Other DNA variants within this sample encode the same CDR3. The chain is built from TRBV25-1 and TRBJ2-5; maybe TRBD2 (5 bases). CDR1 and CDR2 (germline): MGHDK, SYGVNS. V was cut by 2 bases and J by 4 bases, with 14 bases left in between. The CDR3 spans 15 residues. CDR3 coding DNA: TGTGCCAGCAGTGAAGATGGGCCCGGAGGAGAGACCCAGTACTTC. Translating it yields CASSEDGPGGETQYF.

J is TRBJ2-2 and V is TRBV19; D not resolved. The germline CDR1 and CDR2 sequences are LNHDA and SQIVND (reference sequence). This CDR3 is 16 amino acids long. V was cut by 1 base and J by 5 bases, with 14 bases left in between. CDR3 protein: CASSIGPSVITGELFF. The CDR3, as DNA: TGTGCCAGTAGTATAGGCCCCTCTGTGATAACCGGGGAGCTGTTTTTT.

The rearrangement uses TRBV10-2 and TRBJ2-2; D gene unclear. The germline gives CDR1 WSHSY, CDR2 SAAADI. The length of the CDR3 is 11 residues. V lost 6 bases, J lost 3 bases, and 2 bases lay in between. The CDR3 protein is CASSHTGELFF. The CDR3 DNA reads as TGCGCCAGCAGCCACACCGGGGAGCTGTTTTTT.

This chain links TRBV18 with TRBJ2-7; 11 bases map to TRBD2. Unmatched junction bases numbered 10, after V lost 3 bases and J lost 6 bases. Germline-derived CDR1 and CDR2 are KGHSH and LQKENI. The CDR3 contains 16 residues. CDR3 region: CASSPSTLAGAGEQYF. The CDR3 DNA sequence: TGTGCCAGCTCACCCTCGACACTAGCGGGAGCCGGCGAGCAGTACTTC.

The chain carries TRBV28 and TRBJ2-7; D unresolved. The CDR3 spans 13 residues. V was shortened by 7 bases and J by 0 bases, with 10 bases between the two germline ends. Germline CDR1 MDHEN, CDR2 SYDVKM. The CDR3 reads CASKTESSYEQYF. The CDR3 DNA follows: TGTGCCAGCAAGACGGAAAGCTCCTACGAGCAGTACTTC.

V is TRBV5-1 and J is TRBJ1-2; D possibly corresponds to TRBD1 (5 bases). CDR3 length: 12 amino acids. The germline CDR1 and CDR2 sequences are SGHRS and YFSETQ. Trimming pared 4 bases from V and 7 bases from J, leaving 11 bases between. CDR3 DNA: TGCGCCAGCAGCGCTGGGGCGGCTGGCTACACCTTC. Translation gives CASSAGAAGYTF.

This clone showed up just a few times. The rearrangement joins TRBV6-1 to TRBJ2-2, with TRBD1 identical over 7 bases. Losses at the gene ends were 4 bases for V and 3 bases for J; bases not matched to a gene: 2. Germline CDR1 is MNHNS and CDR2 is SASEGT. The CDR3 runs to 14 residues. DNA of the CDR3: TGTGCCAGCAGTGTTCAGGGGGACACCGGGGAGCTGTTTTTT. This sequence encodes CASSVQGDTGELFF.

This chain connects TRBV27 to TRBJ1-1; D may be TRBD1 (6 bases). The CDR3 is 13 amino acids. Germline V gene lookup returns CDR1 MNHEY and CDR2 SMNVEV (reference sequence). Between the trimmed V and J ends, which lost 0 bases and 6 bases, there was a span of 8 bases. The CDR3 nucleotides read TGTGCCAGCAGTTTATCGAGGGGGGCTGAAGCTTTCTTT. Translation gives CASSLSRGAEAFF.

V and J are TRBV29-1 and TRBJ2-7, with D perhaps matching TRBD1 (6 bases). Trimming left V 4 bases short and J 5 bases short, with 12 bases between. The CDR3 is 12 residues long. In germline, CDR1 is SQVTM, CDR2 ANQGSEA. Here the CDR3 DNA reads TGCAGCGTTGGGGGGCGGGCTAACGAGCAGTACTTC. Translated: CSVGGRANEQYF.

The chain carries TRBV7-2 and TRBJ2-2; 8 nucleotides agree with TRBD2. Trimming at V came to 5 bases and at J to 1 base, leaving 3 bases not matched to a gene. CDR1 and CDR2 from the germline V gene are SGHTA and FQGNSA. The CDR3 covers 15 residues. CDR3 protein: CASSPGLENTGELFF. DNA of the CDR3: TGTGCCAGCAGCCCGGGACTAGAGAACACCGGGGAGCTGTTTTTT.

The chain recombines TRBV4-3 with TRBJ2-7; TRBD2 aligns across 13 bases. The CDR3 contains 18 residues. Unmatched junction bases numbered 12, after V lost 1 base and J lost 6 bases. CDR1 is LGHNA, CDR2 YSLEER, per germline. CDR3 region: CASSQVGPGLAGLSEQYF. CDR3 nucleotides: TGCGCCAGCAGCCAAGTGGGGCCGGGACTAGCGGGACTTAGCGAGCAGTACTTC.

V and J are TRBV19 and TRBJ1-5; 8 bases agree with TRBD1. The CDR3 length is 16 residues. Germline trimming cut 7 bases from V and 10 bases from J; bases unmatched to any gene: 18. The V gene's germline CDR1 is LNHDA and CDR2 SQIVND (reference sequence). CDR3 sequence: CASKTGTGSLVNPQHF. The CDR3 coding sequence is TGTGCCAGTAAGACCGGGACAGGATCCCTGGTCAATCCCCAGCATTTT.

V is TRBV5-1 and J is TRBJ2-7; 9 bases map to TRBD2. Per the germline V gene, CDR1 is SGHRS and CDR2 is YFSETQ. There are 17 residues in the CDR3. V shed 3 bases and J 5 bases; nucleotides not matched to a gene: 15. CDR3 nucleotides: TGCGCCAGCAGCTCCGGAGGGGCGGGAGGGGGAAAGGACGAGCAGTACTTC. Residues: CASSSGGAGGGKDEQYF. Variable domain in full (rest from reference TRBV5-1 and TRBJ2-7): KAGVTQTPRYLIKTRGQQVTLSCSPISGHRSVSWYQQTPGQGLQFLFEYFSETQRNKGNFPGRFSGRQFSNSRSEMNVSTLELGDSALYLCASSSGGAGGGKDEQYFGPGTRLTVT.

This clone was seen just once. An end of the junction differs from the germline gene, which may be a read error. Within the sample, other DNA sequences also encode this same CDR3. The chain links TRBV7-9 to TRBJ1-2; D is possibly TRBD1 (6 bases). The CDR3 is 14 amino acids. The germline V gene encodes CDR1 SEHNR and CDR2 FQNEAQ (reference sequence). DNA of the CDR3: TGCGCCAGCAGCTTTCGGACAGACCTCTATGGCTACACCTTC. Translated: CASSFRTDLYGYTF.

This clone was counted a single time. The chain carries TRBV5-5 and TRBJ1-2; D perhaps matches TRBD1 (5 bases). Germline CDR1 and CDR2: SGHKS and YYEKEE (reference sequence). The CDR3 contains 15 residues. The germline V and J ends were trimmed by 0 bases and 4 bases, with 13 bases remaining between them. For the CDR3, the DNA is TGTGCCAGCAGCTTGGGTATTCGGGACGGCTATGGCTACACCTTC. Its translation: CASSLGIRDGYGYTF. The full variable domain, its missing parts supplied by reference TRBV5-5 and TRBJ1-2, is DAGVTQSPTHLIKTRGQQVTLRCSPISGHKSVSWYQQVLGQGPQFIFQYYEKEERGRGNFPDRFSARQFPNYSSELNVNALLLGDSALYLCASSLGIRDGYGYTFGSGTRLTVV.

This CDR3 is CASSLALDRAGVKNEQYF. In DNA form, the CDR3 reads TGTGCCAGCAGCTTGGCCCTGGACCGGGCAGGGGTTAAAAACGAGCAGTACTTC. The chain employs TRBV5-6 and TRBJ2-7; possible D gene TRBD1, 6 bases. In germline, CDR1 is SGHDT, CDR2 YYEEEE. The V and J ends lost 0 bases and 5 bases respectively, with 24 bases between them. The CDR3 runs 18 residues.

The chain uses TRBV5-5 and TRBJ1-3; maybe TRBD1 (5 bases). Trimming shortened V by 8 bases and J by 1 base, and 19 bases separated the two germline ends. The CDR3 contains 16 residues. Germline assignment: CDR1 SGHKS and CDR2 YYEKEE (reference sequence). Here the CDR3 reads CASAPGPTVSGNTIYF. The DNA for the CDR3 is TGTGCCAGTGCACCAGGGCCGACAGTTTCTGGAAACACCATATATTTT.